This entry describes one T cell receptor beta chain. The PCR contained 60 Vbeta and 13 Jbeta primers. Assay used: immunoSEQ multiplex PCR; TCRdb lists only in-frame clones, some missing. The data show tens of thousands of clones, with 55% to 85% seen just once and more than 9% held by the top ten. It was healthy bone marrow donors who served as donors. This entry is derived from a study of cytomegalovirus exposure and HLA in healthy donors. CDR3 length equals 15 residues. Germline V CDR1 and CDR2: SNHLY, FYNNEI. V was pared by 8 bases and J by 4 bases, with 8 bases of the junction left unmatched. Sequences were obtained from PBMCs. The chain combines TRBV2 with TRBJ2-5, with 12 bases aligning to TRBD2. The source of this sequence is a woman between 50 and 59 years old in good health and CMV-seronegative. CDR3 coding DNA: TGTGCCAGCTCGAGAGGACTAGCGGGGATAGAGACCCAGTACTTC. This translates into CASSRGLAGIETQYF.